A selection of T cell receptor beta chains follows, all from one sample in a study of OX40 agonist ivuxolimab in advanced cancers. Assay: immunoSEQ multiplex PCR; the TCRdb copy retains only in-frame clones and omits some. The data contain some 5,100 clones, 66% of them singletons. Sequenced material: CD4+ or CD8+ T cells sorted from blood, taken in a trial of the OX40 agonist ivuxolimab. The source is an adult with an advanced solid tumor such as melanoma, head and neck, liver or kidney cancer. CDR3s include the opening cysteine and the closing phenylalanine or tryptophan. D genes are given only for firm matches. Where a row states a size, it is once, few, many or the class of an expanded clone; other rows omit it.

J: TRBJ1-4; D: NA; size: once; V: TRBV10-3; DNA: TGTGCCATCAGTGAAGGGAGGGGTTTGGGTGAAAAACTGTTTTTT; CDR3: CAISEGRGLGEKLFF
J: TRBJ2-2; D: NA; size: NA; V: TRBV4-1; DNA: TGCGCCAGCAGCCAAATCATGAGTGACACCGGGGAGCTGTTTTTT; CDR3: CASSQIMSDTGELFF
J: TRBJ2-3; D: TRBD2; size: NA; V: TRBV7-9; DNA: TGTGCCAGCAGCTTTCCGACGGCGCGGGGGGAGCGGAATACGCAGTATTTT; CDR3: CASSFPTARGERNTQYF
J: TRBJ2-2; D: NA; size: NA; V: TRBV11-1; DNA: TGTGCCAGCAGCTTCGGGGGAACCGGGGAGCTGTTTTTT; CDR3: CASSFGGTGELFF
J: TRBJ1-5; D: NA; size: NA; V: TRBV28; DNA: TGTGCCAGCAGCCTGGGGAGGTTTAGCAATCAGCCCCAGCATTTT; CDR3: CASSLGRFSNQPQHF
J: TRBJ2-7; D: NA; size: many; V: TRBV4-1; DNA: TGCGCCAGCAGCCAAGTTTTCGCTCTGGACGAGCAGTACTTC; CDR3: CASSQVFALDEQYF
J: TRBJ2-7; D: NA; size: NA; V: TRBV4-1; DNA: TGCGCCAGCAGCCATATAAGGGAGGACGAGCAGTACTTC; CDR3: CASSHIREDEQYF
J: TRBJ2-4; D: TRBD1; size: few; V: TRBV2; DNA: TGTGCCAGCAGCCAGGGACAGGGAGGAAACATTCAGTACTTC; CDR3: CASSQGQGGNIQYF
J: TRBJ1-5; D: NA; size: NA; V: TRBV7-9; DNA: TGTGCCAGCAGCCAGGACGGAGGCCTCAATCAGCCCCAGCATTTT; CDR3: CASSQDGGLNQPQHF
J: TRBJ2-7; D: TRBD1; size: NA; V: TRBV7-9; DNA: TGTGCCAGCAGACTGGGACAGGGAGAGTCCGAGCAGTACTTC; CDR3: CASRLGQGESEQYF
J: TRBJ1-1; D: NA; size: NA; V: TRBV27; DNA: TGTGCCAGCAGTTCTAGGGGGAACCCGGGGACTGAAGCTTTCTTT; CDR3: CASSSRGNPGTEAFF
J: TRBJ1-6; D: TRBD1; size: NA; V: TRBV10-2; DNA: TGCGCCAGAGGGACAGGAGATAATTCACCCCTCCACTTT; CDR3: CARGTGDNSPLHF
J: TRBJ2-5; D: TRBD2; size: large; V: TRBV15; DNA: TGTGCCACCAGCAGATTAGCGGGGGAAGCCCAGTACTTC; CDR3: CATSRLAGEAQYF
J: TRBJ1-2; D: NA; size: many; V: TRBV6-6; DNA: TGTGCAGGGGGGGGCAGGGTCTATGGCTACACCTTC; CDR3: CAGGGRVYGYTF
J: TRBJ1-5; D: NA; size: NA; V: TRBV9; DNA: TGTGCCAGCAGCGTAGTTGGGGGGGGGCTCTCGGACCAGCCCCAGCATTTT; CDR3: CASSVVGGGLSDQPQHF
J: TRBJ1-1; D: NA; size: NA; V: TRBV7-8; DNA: TGTGCCAGCAGCTTAGCGCAGAGAAATGCTGAAGCTTTCTTT; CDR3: CASSLAQRNAEAFF
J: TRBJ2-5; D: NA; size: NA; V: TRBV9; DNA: TGTGCCAGCAGCGTCTTTGGGGGGGGCCCCCAAGAGACCCAGTACTTC; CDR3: CASSVFGGGPQETQYF
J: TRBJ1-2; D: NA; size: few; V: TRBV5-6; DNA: TGTGCCAGCAGCTTGGGACAGGAGGACACCTTC; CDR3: CASSLGQEDTF
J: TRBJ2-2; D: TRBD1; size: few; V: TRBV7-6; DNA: TGTGCCAGCAGCTATACGGGACAGGGACCGAACACCGGGGAGCTGTTTTTT; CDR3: CASSYTGQGPNTGELFF
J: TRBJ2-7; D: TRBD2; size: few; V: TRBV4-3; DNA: TGCGCCAGCAGCACCAGCGGACTAGCCGCCTACGAGCAGTACTTC; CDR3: CASSTSGLAAYEQYF
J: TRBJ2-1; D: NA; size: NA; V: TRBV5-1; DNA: TGCGCCAGCAGCTTGGGGTATGAGCAGTTCTTC; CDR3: CASSLGYEQFF
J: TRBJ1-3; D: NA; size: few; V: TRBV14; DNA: TGTGCCAGCAGCCATCGGGGCTCTGGAAACACCATATATTTT; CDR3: CASSHRGSGNTIYF